This T cell receptor (beta chain) stems from a study of blood T cell repertoires in COVID-19. Germline V gene data show CDR1 as SGHTA and CDR2 as FQGNSA. V lost 0 bases, J lost 2 bases, and 8 bases lay in between. The length of the CDR3 is 15 residues. As handled by the study authors: Reference gene primer amplification gave estimated nucleated cell counts. Only in-frame clones appear in the TCRdb table, and some are missing; sequencing was by immunoSEQ multiplex PCR. The DNA gave D and trimming, while V, J and clone size come from that table. The table records 300,000 to 350,000 clones, nearly 90% of them present only once.

Sequenced sample: PBMCs or T cells enriched from blood (not recorded which). This clonotype was sampled from a woman aged 18 to 35 with acute COVID-19. This rearrangement joins TRBV7-2 to TRBJ1-3; tentative D call: TRBD1 (6 bases). This CDR3 reads CASSLAQGPGNTIYF. CDR3 coding DNA: TGTGCCAGCAGCTTAGCTCAGGGGCCTGGAAACACCATATATTTT. Full variable domain (outside the CDR3, taken from reference TRBV7-2 and TRBJ1-3): GAGVSQSPSNKVTEKGKDVELRCDPISGHTALYWYRQSLGQGLEFLIYFQGNSAPDKSGLPSDRFSAERTGGSVSTLTIQRTQQEDSAVYLCASSLAQGPGNTIYFGEGSWLTVV.